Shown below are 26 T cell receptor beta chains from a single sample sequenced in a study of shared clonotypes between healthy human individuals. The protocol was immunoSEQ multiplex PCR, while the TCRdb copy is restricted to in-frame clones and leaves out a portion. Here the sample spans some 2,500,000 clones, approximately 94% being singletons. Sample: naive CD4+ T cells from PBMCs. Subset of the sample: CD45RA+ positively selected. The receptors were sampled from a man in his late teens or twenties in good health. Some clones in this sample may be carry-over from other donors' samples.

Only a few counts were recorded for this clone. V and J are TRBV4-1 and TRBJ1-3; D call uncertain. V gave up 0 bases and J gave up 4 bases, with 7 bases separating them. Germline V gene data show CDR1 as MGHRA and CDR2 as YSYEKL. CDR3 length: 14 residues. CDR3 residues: CASSQDPFGNTIYF. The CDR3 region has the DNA TGCGCCAGCAGCCAAGACCCCTTCGGAAACACCATATATTTT.

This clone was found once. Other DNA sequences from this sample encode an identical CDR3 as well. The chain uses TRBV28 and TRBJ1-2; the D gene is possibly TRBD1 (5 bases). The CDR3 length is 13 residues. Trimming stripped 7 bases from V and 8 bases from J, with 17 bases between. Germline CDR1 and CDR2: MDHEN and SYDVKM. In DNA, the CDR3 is TGTGCCAGCAACACGGGGGACGGTCGGGGCTACACCTTC. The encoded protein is CASNTGDGRGYTF.

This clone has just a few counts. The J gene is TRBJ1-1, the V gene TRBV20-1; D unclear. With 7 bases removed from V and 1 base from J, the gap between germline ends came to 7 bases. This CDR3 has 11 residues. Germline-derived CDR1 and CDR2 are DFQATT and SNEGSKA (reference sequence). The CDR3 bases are TGCAGTGTTATTCAGAACACTGAAGCTTTCTTT. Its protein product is CSVIQNTEAFF.

The CDR3 DNA is TGTGCCAGTAGTCTTAAGGGACTAGCGGAGTACCACGAGCAGTACTTC. Translated: CASSLKGLAEYHEQYF. This rearrangement joins TRBV19 to TRBJ2-7; TRBD2 agrees at 11 bases. CDR3 size: 16 residues. Germline-derived CDR1 and CDR2 are LNHDA and SQIVND (reference sequence). V trimming: 5 bases; J trimming: 5 bases; junction bases outside the gene matches: 11. Supplemented by reference TRBV19 and TRBJ2-7, the full variable domain reads DGGITQSPKYLFRKEGQNVTLSCEQNLNHDAMYWYRQDPGQGLRLIYYSQIVNDFQKGDIAEGYSVSREKKESFPLTVTSAQKNPTAFYLCASSLKGLAEYHEQYFGPGTRLTVT.

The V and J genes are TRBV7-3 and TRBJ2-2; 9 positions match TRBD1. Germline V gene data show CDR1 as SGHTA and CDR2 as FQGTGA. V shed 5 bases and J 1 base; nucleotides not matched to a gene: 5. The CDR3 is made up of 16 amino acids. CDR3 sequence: CASSLLDRGNTGELFF. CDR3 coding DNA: TGTGCCAGCAGCCTCTTGGACAGGGGGAACACCGGGGAGCTGTTTTTT.

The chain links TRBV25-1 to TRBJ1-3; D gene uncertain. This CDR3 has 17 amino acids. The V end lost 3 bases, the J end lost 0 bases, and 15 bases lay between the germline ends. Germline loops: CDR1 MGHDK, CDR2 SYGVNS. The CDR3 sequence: CASSEDVPRASGNTIYF. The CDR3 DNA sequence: TGTGCCAGCAGTGAGGACGTCCCAAGGGCCTCTGGAAACACCATATATTTT.

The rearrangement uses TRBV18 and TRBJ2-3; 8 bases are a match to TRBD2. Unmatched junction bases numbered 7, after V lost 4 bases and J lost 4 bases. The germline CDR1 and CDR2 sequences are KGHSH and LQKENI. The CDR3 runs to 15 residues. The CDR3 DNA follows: TGTGCCAGCTCACGAGGGACTAGTCTGGCAGATACGCAGTATTTT. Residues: CASSRGTSLADTQYF.

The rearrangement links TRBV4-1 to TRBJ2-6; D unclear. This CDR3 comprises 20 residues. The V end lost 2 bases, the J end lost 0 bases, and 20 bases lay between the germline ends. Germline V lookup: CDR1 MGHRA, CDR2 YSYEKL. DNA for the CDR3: TGCGCCAGCAGCCAAAAAACGGTGACGACCGCCAACTCTGGGGCCAACGTCCTGACTTTC. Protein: CASSQKTVTTANSGANVLTF.

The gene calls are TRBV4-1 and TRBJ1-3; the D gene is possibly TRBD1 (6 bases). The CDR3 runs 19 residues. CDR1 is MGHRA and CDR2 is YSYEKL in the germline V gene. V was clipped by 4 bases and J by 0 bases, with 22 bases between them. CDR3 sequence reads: CASSRLRGPGERSGNTIYF. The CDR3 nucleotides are TGCGCCAGCAGCCGACTACGGGGGCCGGGGGAACGCTCTGGAAACACCATATATTTT.

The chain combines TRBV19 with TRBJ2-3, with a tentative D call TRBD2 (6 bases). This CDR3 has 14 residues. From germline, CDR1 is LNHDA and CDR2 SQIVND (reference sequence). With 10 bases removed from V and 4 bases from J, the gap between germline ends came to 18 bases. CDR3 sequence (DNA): TGTGCCACCCGCGGGGCAGGTACGGCAGATACGCAGTATTTT. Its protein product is CATRGAGTADTQYF.

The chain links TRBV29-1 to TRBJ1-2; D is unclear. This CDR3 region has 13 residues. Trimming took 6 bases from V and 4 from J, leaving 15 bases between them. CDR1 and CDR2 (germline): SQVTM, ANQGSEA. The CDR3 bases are TGCAGCGTCGTAGAGGTGGGCAGCTATGGCTACACCTTC. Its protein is CSVVEVGSYGYTF. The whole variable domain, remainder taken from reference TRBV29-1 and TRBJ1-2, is SAVISQKPSRDICQRGTSLTIQCQVDSQVTMMFWYRQQPGQSLTLIATANQGSEATYESGFVIDKFPISRPNLTFSTLTVSNMSPEDSSIYLCSVVEVGSYGYTFGSGTRLTVV.

The CDR3 DNA reads as TGTGCCAGCAGTAACTATGACACTCCGAATAGCTATGGCTACACCTTC. It yields the protein CASSNYDTPNSYGYTF. V is TRBV28 and J is TRBJ1-2; D is uncertain. This CDR3 contains 16 residues. Trimming left V 5 bases short and J 4 bases short, with 20 bases between. Germline V CDR1 and CDR2: MDHEN, SYDVKM.

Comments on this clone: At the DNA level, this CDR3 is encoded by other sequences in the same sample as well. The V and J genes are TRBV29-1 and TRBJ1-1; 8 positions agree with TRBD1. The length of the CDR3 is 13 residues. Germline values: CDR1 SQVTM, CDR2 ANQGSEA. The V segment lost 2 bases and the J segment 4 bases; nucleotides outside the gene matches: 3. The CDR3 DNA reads TGCAGCGTTGAAAGACAGGGGAGCACTGAAGCTTTCTTT. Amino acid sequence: CSVERQGSTEAFF.

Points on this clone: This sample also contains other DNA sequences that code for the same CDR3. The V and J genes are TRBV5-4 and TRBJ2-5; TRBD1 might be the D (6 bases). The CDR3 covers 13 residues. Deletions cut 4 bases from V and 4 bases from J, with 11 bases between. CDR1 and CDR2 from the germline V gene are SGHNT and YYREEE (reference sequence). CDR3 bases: TGTGCCAGCAGCGCGGACAGCCGAGAGACCCAGTACTTC. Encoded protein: CASSADSRETQYF.

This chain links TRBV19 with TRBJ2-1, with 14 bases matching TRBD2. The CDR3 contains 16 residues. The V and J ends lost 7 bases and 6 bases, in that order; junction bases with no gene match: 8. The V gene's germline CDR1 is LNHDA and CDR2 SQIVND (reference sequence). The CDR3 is CASIPGGLAGANEQFF. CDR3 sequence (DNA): TGTGCCAGTATCCCTGGGGGACTAGCGGGGGCCAATGAGCAGTTCTTC. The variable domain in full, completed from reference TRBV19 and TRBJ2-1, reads DGGITQSPKYLFRKEGQNVTLSCEQNLNHDAMYWYRQDPGQGLRLIYYSQIVNDFQKGDIAEGYSVSREKKESFPLTVTSAQKNPTAFYLCASIPGGLAGANEQFFGPGTRLTVL.

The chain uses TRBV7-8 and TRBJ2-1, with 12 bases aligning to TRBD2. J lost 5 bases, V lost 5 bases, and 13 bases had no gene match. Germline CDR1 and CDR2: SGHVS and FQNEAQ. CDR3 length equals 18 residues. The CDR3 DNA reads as TGTGCCAGCAGCCTTCGACTAGCGGGAGAGAGAGGGGACAATGAGCAGTTCTTC. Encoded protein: CASSLRLAGERGDNEQFF.

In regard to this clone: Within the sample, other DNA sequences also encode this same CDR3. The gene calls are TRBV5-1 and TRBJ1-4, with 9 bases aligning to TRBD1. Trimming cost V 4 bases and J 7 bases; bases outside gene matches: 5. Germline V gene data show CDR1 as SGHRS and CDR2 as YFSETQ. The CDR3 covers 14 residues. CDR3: CASSPGQGGEKLFF. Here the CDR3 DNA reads TGCGCCAGCAGCCCGGGACAGGGTGGTGAAAAACTGTTTTTT.

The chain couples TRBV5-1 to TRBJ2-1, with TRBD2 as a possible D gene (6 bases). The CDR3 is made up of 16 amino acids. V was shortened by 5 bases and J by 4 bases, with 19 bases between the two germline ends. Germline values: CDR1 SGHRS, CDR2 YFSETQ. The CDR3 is CASSQGVAVLYNEQFF. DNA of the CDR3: TGCGCCAGCAGTCAAGGTGTAGCGGTCCTATACAATGAGCAGTTCTTC.

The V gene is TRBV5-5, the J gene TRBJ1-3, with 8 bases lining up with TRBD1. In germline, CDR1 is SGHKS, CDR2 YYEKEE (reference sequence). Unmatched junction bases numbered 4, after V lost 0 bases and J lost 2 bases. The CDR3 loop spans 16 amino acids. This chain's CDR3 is CASSLGTGWAGNTIYF. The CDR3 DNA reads TGTGCCAGCAGCTTGGGGACAGGGTGGGCTGGAAACACCATATATTTT. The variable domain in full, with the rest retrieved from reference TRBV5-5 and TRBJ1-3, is DAGVTQSPTHLIKTRGQQVTLRCSPISGHKSVSWYQQVLGQGPQFIFQYYEKEERGRGNFPDRFSARQFPNYSSELNVNALLLGDSALYLCASSLGTGWAGNTIYFGEGSWLTVV.

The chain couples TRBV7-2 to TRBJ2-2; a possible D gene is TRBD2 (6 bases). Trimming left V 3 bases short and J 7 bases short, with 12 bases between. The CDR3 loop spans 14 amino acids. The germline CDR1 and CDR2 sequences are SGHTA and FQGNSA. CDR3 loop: CASSFAGRVGELFF. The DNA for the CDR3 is TGTGCCAGCAGCTTCGCGGGAAGGGTCGGGGAGCTGTTTTTT.

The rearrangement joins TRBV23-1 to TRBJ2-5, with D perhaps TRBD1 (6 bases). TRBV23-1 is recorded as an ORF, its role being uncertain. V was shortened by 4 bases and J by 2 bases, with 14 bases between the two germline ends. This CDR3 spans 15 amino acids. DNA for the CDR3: TGCGCCAGCAGTCGACGACAGGAGCAACAAGAGACCCAGTACTTC. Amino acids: CASSRRQEQQETQYF.

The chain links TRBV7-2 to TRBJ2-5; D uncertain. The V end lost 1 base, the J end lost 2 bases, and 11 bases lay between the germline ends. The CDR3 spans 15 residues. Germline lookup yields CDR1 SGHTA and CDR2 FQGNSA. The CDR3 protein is CASSLEWAVQETQYF. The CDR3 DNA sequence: TGTGCCAGCAGCTTAGAGTGGGCAGTTCAAGAGACCCAGTACTTC.

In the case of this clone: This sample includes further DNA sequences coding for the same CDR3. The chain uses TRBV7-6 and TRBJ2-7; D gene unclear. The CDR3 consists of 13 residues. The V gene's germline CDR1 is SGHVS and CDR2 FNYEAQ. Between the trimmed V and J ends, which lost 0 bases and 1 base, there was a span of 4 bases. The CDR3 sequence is CASSLAGSYEQYF. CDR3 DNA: TGTGCCAGCAGCTTAGCAGGATCCTACGAGCAGTACTTC.

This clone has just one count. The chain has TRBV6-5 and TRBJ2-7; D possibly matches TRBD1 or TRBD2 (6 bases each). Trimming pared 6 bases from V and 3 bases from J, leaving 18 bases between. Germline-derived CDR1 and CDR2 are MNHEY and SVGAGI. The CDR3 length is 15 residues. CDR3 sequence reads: CASREGVAGVYEQYF. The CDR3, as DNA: TGTGCCAGCAGGGAGGGAGTCGCAGGGGTCTACGAGCAGTACTTC.

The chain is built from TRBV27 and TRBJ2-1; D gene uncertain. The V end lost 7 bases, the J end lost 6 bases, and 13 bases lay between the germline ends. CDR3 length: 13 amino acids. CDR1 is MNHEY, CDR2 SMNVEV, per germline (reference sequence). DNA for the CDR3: TGTGCCAGCACCCCTCTATCCGGCAATGAGCAGTTCTTC. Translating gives CASTPLSGNEQFF.

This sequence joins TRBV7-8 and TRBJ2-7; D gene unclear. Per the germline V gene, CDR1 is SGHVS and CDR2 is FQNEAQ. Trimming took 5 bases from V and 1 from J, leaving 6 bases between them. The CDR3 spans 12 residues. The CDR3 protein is CASSASSYEQYF. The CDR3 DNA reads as TGTGCCAGCAGCGCGAGTTCCTACGAGCAGTACTTC.